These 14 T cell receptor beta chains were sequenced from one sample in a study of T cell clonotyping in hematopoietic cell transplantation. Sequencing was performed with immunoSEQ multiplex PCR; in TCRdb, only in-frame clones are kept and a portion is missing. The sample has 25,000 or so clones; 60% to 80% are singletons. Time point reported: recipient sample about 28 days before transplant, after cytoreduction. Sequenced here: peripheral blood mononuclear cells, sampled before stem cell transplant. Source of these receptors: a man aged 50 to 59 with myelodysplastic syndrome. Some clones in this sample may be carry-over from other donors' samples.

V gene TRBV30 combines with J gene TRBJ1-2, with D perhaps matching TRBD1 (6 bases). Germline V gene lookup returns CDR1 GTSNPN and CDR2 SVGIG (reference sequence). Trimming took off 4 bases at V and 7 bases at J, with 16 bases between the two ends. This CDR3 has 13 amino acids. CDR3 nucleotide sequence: TGTGCCTGGAATATACAGGGTTTCTCTGGCTACACCTTC. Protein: CAWNIQGFSGYTF.

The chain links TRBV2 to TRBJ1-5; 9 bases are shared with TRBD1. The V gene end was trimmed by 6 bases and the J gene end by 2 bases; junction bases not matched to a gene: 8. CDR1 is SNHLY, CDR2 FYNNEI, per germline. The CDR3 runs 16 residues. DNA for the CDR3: TGTGCCAGCAGGGGACAGGGAGCTAGGGGCAATCAGCCCCAGCATTTT. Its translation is CASRGQGARGNQPQHF.

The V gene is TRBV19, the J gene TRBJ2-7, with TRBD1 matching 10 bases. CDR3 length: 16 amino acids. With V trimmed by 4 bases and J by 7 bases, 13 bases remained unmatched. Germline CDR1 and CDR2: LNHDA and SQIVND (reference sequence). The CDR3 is CASSTHPGQGNREQYF. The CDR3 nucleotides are TGTGCCAGTAGTACACATCCGGGACAGGGGAATCGGGAGCAGTACTTC.

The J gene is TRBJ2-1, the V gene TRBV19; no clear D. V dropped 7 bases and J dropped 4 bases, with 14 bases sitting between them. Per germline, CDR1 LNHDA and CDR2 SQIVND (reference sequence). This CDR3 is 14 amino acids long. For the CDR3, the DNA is TGTGCCAGTATCCCCGGACCGTCGTACAATGAGCAGTTCTTC. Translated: CASIPGPSYNEQFF.

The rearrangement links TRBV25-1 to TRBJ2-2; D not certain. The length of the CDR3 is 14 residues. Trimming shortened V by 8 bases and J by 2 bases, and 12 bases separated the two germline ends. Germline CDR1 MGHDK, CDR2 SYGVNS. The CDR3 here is CASRRTGNTGELFF. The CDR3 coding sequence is TGTGCCAGCCGTCGGACCGGTAACACCGGGGAGCTGTTTTTT.

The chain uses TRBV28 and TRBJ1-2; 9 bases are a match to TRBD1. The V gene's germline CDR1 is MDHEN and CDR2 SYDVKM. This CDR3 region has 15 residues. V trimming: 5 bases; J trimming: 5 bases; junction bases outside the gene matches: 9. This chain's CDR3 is CASSILPGQGYGYTF. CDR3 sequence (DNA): TGTGCCAGCAGTATCCTCCCGGGACAGGGATATGGCTACACCTTC.

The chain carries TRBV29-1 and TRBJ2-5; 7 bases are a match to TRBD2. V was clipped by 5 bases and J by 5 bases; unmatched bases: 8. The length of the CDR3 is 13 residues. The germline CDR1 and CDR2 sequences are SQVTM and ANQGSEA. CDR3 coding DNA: TGCAGCGTTAGGCGGGGGTTTTCGGAGACCCAGTACTTC. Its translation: CSVRRGFSETQYF.

CDR3 in amino acids: CSPGTLYEQYF. In DNA form, the CDR3 reads TGCAGCCCCGGGACTCTCTACGAGCAGTACTTC. The chain uses TRBV20-1 and TRBJ2-7; tentative D call: TRBD2 (6 bases). This CDR3 contains 11 residues. Per germline, CDR1 DFQATT and CDR2 SNEGSKA (reference sequence).

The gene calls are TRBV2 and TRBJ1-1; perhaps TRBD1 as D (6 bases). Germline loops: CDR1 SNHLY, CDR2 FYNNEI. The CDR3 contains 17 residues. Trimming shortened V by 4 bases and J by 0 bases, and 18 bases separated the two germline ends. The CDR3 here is CASSGGGDAILNTEAFF. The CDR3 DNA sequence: TGTGCCAGCAGTGGGGGGGGCGACGCAATCCTGAACACTGAAGCTTTCTTT. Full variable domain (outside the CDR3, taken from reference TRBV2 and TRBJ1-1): EPEVTQTPSHQVTQMGQEVILRCVPISNHLYFYWYRQILGQKVEFLVSFYNNEISEKSEIFDDQFSVERPDGSNFTLKIRSTKLEDSAMYFCASSGGGDAILNTEAFFGQGTRLTVV.

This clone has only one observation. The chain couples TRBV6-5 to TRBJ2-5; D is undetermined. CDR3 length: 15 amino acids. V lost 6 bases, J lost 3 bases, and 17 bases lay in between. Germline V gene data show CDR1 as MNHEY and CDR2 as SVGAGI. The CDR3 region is CASSSPLQIKETQYF. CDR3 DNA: TGTGCCAGCAGCTCCCCCTTGCAGATTAAAGAGACCCAGTACTTC.

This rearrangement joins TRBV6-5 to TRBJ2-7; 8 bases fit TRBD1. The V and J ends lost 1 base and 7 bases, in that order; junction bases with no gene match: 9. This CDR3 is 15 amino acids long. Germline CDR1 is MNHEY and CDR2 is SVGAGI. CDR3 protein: CASSYLGQVGEEQYF. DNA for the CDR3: TGTGCCAGCAGTTACTTGGGACAGGTGGGGGAAGAGCAGTACTTC.

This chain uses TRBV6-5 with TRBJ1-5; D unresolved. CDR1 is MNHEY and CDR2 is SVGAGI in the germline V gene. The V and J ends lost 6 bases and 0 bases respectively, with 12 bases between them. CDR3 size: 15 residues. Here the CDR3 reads CASSLQFDSNQPQHF. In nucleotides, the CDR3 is TGTGCCAGCAGCCTACAATTCGATAGCAATCAGCCCCAGCATTTT.

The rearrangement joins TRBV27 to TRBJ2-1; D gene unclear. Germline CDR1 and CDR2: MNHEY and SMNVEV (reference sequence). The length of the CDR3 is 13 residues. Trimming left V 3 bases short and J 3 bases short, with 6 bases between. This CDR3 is CASSLTDYNEQFF. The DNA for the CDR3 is TGTGCCAGCAGTTTGACGGACTACAATGAGCAGTTCTTC.

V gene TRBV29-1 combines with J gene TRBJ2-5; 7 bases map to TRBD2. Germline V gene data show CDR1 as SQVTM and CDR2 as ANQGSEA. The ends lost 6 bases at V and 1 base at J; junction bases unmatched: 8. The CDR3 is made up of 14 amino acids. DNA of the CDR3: TGCAGCGTACCCGCTAGCGGAACCCAAGAGACCCAGTACTTC. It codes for CSVPASGTQETQYF.